Given below is one T cell receptor beta chain in context. The sample originates from a study of CD8 T cells in Susac syndrome. RNA amounts of 0.5 to 1 ug underwent reverse transcription with random hexamers. TCRdb re-derived calls from the immunoSEQ multiplex PCR reads in MiXCR, one entry per CDR3 protein. The sample contains roughly 190,000 distinct CDR3 sequences, under 97% of which appear only once. Germline V gene data show CDR1 as MGHRA and CDR2 as YSYEKL. V dropped 1 base and J dropped 8 bases, with 8 bases sitting between them. This CDR3 has 13 amino acids. Recently defined diagnostic criteria for definite or probable disease were fulfilled by Susac syndrome patients.

The chain carries TRBV4-1 and TRBJ1-4, with D tentatively TRBD1 (5 bases). This clonotype was obtained from a human donor with Susac syndrome. The sample consisted of CD4+ T cells from PBMCs. The CDR3 DNA reads as TGCGCCAGCAGCCAAGTTAAGGGGGAAAAACTGTTTTTT. Its translation is CASSQVKGEKLFF.